This TCR beta chain was observed in a study of regulatory T cells in long-lasting Graves disease. Study-level points and caveats: Persistent disease favored TRBV28, TRBJ1-2 and TRBJ2-5.

Unmatched junction bases numbered 17, after V lost 4 bases and J lost 2 bases. The CDR3 consists of 21 residues. Germline V CDR1 and CDR2: SEHNR, FQNEAQ (reference sequence). The TCR beta library used iRepertoire HTBI primers with Arm-PCR amplification of CDR3. From the multiplex PCR reads, TCRdb called clonotypes with MiXCR, one entry per CDR3 protein. The sample holds around 430,000 distinct CDR3 sequences, approximately 23% seen once. The time point is: persistent/refractory GD, antithyroid drugs over 5 years with positive TRAb. Isolated PBMC RNA provided the starting material for the TCR library. There are a few counts of this clonotype. What it binds is unknown.

This receptor was taken from a female donor with Graves disease. The chain has TRBV7-9 and TRBJ2-7, with 16 bases aligning to TRBD2. Sequences were derived from peripheral blood mononuclear cells (PBMCs), sampled when the disease was refractory, from a patient treated with antithyroid drugs. The CDR3 coding sequence is TGTGCCAGCAGCTATGGGACTAGCGGGAGGGAGGGGCTTCGAATAACCTACGAGCAGTACTTC. Residues: CASSYGTSGREGLRITYEQYF. Full variable domain (rest looked up from reference TRBV7-9 and TRBJ2-7): DTGVSQNPRHKITKRGQNVTFRCDPISEHNRLYWYRQTLGQGPEFLTYFQNEAQLEKSRLLSDRFSAERPKGSFSTLEIQRTEQGDSAMYLCASSYGTSGREGLRITYEQYFGPGTRLTVT.